These 2 T cell receptor beta chains share one sample of origin, sequenced in a study of shared clonotypes between healthy human individuals. Repertoires were generated with immunoSEQ multiplex PCR, while TCRdb's copy carries only in-frame clones and drops some. The table lists about 2 million clones, about 95% of them singletons, with approximately 1.2% in the top ten. CD45RO-negative cells were positively selected for CCR7, leaving out terminally differentiated effector memory CD45RA+ cells. The material sequenced was naive CD8+ T cells sorted from blood. Receptors originate from a man aged 18 to 30 in good health.

The V call is TRBV5-8, the J call TRBJ1-1, with D unclear. The CDR3 covers 13 residues. Trimming cost V 0 bases and J 5 bases, with 8 bases left between them. Per the germline V gene, CDR1 is SGHTS and CDR2 is YDEGEE. The CDR3 here is CASSLGERTEAFF. The DNA for the CDR3 is TGTGCCAGCAGCTTGGGAGAGCGGACTGAAGCTTTCTTT. Looking up the rest from reference TRBV5-8 and TRBJ1-1 gives the full variable domain: EAGVTQSPTHLIKTRGQQATLRCSPISGHTSVYWYQQALGLGLQFLLWYDEGEERNRGNFPPRFSGRQFPNYSSELNVNALELEDSALYLCASSLGERTEAFFGQGTRLTVV.

The chain joins TRBV27 to TRBJ2-3; D uncertain. The V gene's germline CDR1 is MNHEY and CDR2 SMNVEV (reference sequence). Trimming took 4 bases from V and 1 from J, leaving 6 bases between them. The length of the CDR3 is 13 residues. The DNA of the CDR3 is TGTGCCAGCAGTTCGGCAGGCACAGATACGCAGTATTTT. It encodes CASSSAGTDTQYF.